This T cell receptor (beta chain) was obtained from a study of T cell responses to AZD1222 COVID-19 vaccine. Overall study findings and caveats: In all cases, repertoires were sampled only after the peak T cell response. Clonal diversity was possibly underestimated, and the donors were mostly white British, with more females.

The data were produced by immunoSEQ multiplex PCR, yet TCRdb's version contains in-frame clones alone and is incomplete. The profile shows 80,000 to 100,000 clones, 85% to 95% of them singletons. The germline gives CDR1 SGDLS, CDR2 YYNGEE. The CDR3 is 13 residues long. Trimming pared 2 bases from V and 9 bases from J, leaving 13 bases between. As to this clone: Antigen unknown.

The rearrangement links TRBV9 to TRBJ2-3; D is uncertain. This TCR was recovered from an adult who received the AZD1222 COVID-19 vaccine. The material sequenced was peripheral blood, taken 28 days after the second AZD1222 dose. CDR3 residues: CASSVSSAITQYF. CDR3 DNA: TGTGCCAGCAGCGTTTCCAGCGCGATCACGCAGTATTTT.